A selection of T cell receptor beta chains follows, all from one sample in a study of blood T cells in healthy people across ages. TCRdb reanalysed the 5' RACE reads using MiXCR and keeps one entry per CDR3 protein. Here the sample spans approximately 760,000 distinct CDR3 sequences, approximately 25% being singletons. These data also formed part of another study, on T cells of mothers and their children.

The sequencing sample was made of blood. The receptors stem from a boy between 5 and 17 years old in good health. Both conserved end residues are part of each CDR3. The D gene is left open where the match is weak. Rows give clone size only sometimes, using once, few, many, or a class for an expanded clone.

TGCGCCAGCAGCCAAGAAACAGGCGCGACTAATGAAAAACTGTTTTTT	CASSQETGATNEKLFF	-	TRBJ1-4	TRBV4-3	16	-
TGCAGTGCTAGTGAAACGGTTGCAACTAATGAAAAACTGTTTTTT	CSASETVATNEKLFF	-	TRBJ1-4	TRBV20-1	15	few
TGTGCCAGCAGCTTAGAAGGACAGGACTCTCTAACACTGAAAGCTTTCTTT	CASSLEGQDSLTLKAFF	TRBD1	TRBJ1-1	TRBV7-2	17	-
TGTGCCAGCAGCCATATCTCCGGCCGGGGTAGAGAGACCCAGTACTTC	CASSHISGRGRETQYF	-	TRBJ2-5	TRBV3-1	16	few
TGTGCCAGCAGCCAAGTGGAGGAAGAGACCCAGTACTTC	CASSQVEEETQYF	-	TRBJ2-5	TRBV3-1	13	-
TGCAGTGCTAGAGATCTCCTACCCTATGGCTACACCTTC	CSARDLLPYGYTF	-	TRBJ1-2	TRBV20-1	13	-
TGCAGCGCCCAAACTGCAGTCGAAGCTTTCTTT	CSAQTAVEAFF	-	TRBJ1-1	TRBV29-1	11	few
TGTGCCTGCAGTTTATCCCAGGCCGGGGAGCTGTTTTTT	CACSLSQAGELFF	-	TRBJ2-2	TRBV12-3/TRBV12-4	13	-
TGTGCCACCAGCAGAGATCCACTAGCTGGAAACACCGTATATTTT	CATSRDPLAGNTVYF	-	TRBJ1-3	TRBV15	15	-
TGCGCCAGCAGTTGGACAGGGGTGGAGACCCAGTACTTC	CASSWTGVETQYF	TRBD1	TRBJ2-5	TRBV10-2	13	-
TGCGCCAGCAGCCCCCATAGGGGGGGCTCCTACAATGAGCAGTTCTTC	CASSPHRGGSYNEQFF	-	TRBJ2-1	TRBV4-3	16	few
TGTGCCAGCAGCGGGACTAGCGGGATTTCCGGGGAGCTGTTTTTT	CASSGTSGISGELFF	TRBD2	TRBJ2-2	TRBV4-2	15	many
TGTGCTAGTGGTTATCAATTGGGGGCTGGGGCCAACGTCCTGACTTTC	CASGYQLGAGANVLTF	-	TRBJ2-6	TRBV12-5	16	-
TGCAGCGTCATAAGAAGAGCCGGGACAGGGGGTTTTTTCCAAGAGACCCAGTACTTC	CSVIRRAGTGGFFQETQYF	TRBD1	TRBJ2-5	TRBV29-1	19	-
TGTGCCAGCAGTGAACTTCGGACAAGCTACTACTACGAGCAGTACTTC	CASSELRTSYYYEQYF	-	TRBJ2-7	TRBV6-1	16	few
TGCAGCGTTGAAGATCTTTCCGGCGGGAGCTACAATGAGCAGTTCTTC	CSVEDLSGGSYNEQFF	TRBD2	TRBJ2-1	TRBV29-1	16	few
TGCAGTGCTGTCCCCCCGGACAGGGCCTACGAGCAGTACTTC	CSAVPPDRAYEQYF	TRBD1	TRBJ2-7	TRBV20-1	14	-
TGTGCCAGCAATCTCTATGGGGATAACAATGAGCAGTTCTTC	CASNLYGDNNEQFF	-	TRBJ2-1	TRBV5-6	14	few
TGTGCCAGCGGCGACATAAACGAGGGAAAACTGTTTTTT	CASGDINEGKLFF	-	TRBJ1-4	TRBV7-9	13	few
TGCGCCAGCAGCCAAGGGATATGGGACTACGAGCAGTACTTC	CASSQGIWDYEQYF	-	TRBJ2-7	TRBV4-1	14	few
TGCAGCGTGGACAGTCAAGAGACCCAGTACTTC	CSVDSQETQYF	-	TRBJ2-5	TRBV29-1	11	few
TGTGCCAGCAGCCGATTACTAGCGGGAGTATCGGGCACAGATACGCAGTATTTT	CASSRLLAGVSGTDTQYF	TRBD2	TRBJ2-3	TRBV11-2	18	few
TGTGCCAGCAGCTTAAGCGGGAGAAACACAGATACGCAGTATTTT	CASSLSGRNTDTQYF	TRBD2	TRBJ2-3	TRBV7-2	15	few
TGTGCCAGCAGTGACCATGCTGGGACAGGGAACTATGGCTACACCTTC	CASSDHAGTGNYGYTF	TRBD1	TRBJ1-2	TRBV25-1	16	few
TGCGCCAGCAGCTTGGTGCTAGCGGGGGGTCCCGAGCAGTACTTC	CASSLVLAGGPEQYF	TRBD2	TRBJ2-7	TRBV5-1	15	-
TGCAGTGCTAGCCCCGGGACAGGGAGAGGAGAAAAACTGTTTTTT	CSASPGTGRGEKLFF	TRBD1	TRBJ1-4	TRBV20-1	15	once
TGTGCCAGCAGTGACTCCCTTGGCAATCAGCCCCAGCATTTT	CASSDSLGNQPQHF	-	TRBJ1-5	TRBV6-4	14	few
TGCGCCAGCAGCCCTGGAGAGGTAGGGTATAACGAGCAGTACTTC	CASSPGEVGYNEQYF	-	TRBJ2-7	TRBV5-1	15	few
TGTGCCAGCAGCCTTAGACAGGGGGTTGCAACAGATACGCAGTATTTT	CASSLRQGVATDTQYF	TRBD1	TRBJ2-3	TRBV7-2	16	-
TGTGCCAGCAGTTCTGGGAACTCCTACGAGCAGTACTTC	CASSSGNSYEQYF	-	TRBJ2-7	TRBV28	13	many
TGTGCCAGCAGCCCGGTAGTGGAGCCCGTCTACAATGAGCAGTTCTTC	CASSPVVEPVYNEQFF	-	TRBJ2-1	TRBV14	16	few
TGTGCCAGCAGCCGACTAGCAGTCGGGGAGACCCAGTACTTC	CASSRLAVGETQYF	TRBD2	TRBJ2-5	TRBV7-9	14	-
TGTGCTAGCAGCTTAGTGCAGGCGGAGACCCAGTACTTC	CASSLVQAETQYF	-	TRBJ2-5	TRBV7-7	13	few
TGTGCCAGCAGTTTATCGGTCTCCCATGAGCAGTTCTTC	CASSLSVSHEQFF	-	TRBJ2-1	TRBV27	13	-
TGTGCCAGCGAACCGGACCCCGAAGAGACCCAGTACTTC	CASEPDPEETQYF	-	TRBJ2-5	TRBV7-2	13	few
TGTGCCAGCAGCCAAGACGAAGGGGCCGGGGAGCTGTTTTTT	CASSQDEGAGELFF	-	TRBJ2-2	TRBV4-2	14	-
TGCAGTGCCCCGACTCAGGGTTGGGGCTATGGCTACACCTTC	CSAPTQGWGYGYTF	-	TRBJ1-2	TRBV20-1	14	-